A single count supports the clone carrying this T cell receptor beta chain. Its antigen is unidentified. These data originate in a study of T cells in localized non-small cell lung cancer. The study, taken as a whole, reports: When the top 100 tumor clones were examined, a median approximately 59 of them also appeared in the adjacent lung, which was paired and uninvolved. Without multi-region sequencing, intratumor heterogeneity could not be excluded.

Profiling relied on immunoSEQ multiplex PCR, and the TCRdb table lists in-frame clones only, not all of them. The profile shows more than 25,000 clones, roughly nine tenths of them singletons. Looked up from germline, CDR1 is MDHEN and CDR2 is SYDVKM. This CDR3 has 15 residues. Deletions cut 2 bases from V and 2 bases from J, with 10 bases between. This clonotype originated in a man between 40 and 69 years old with stage II lung adenocarcinoma. The rearrangement uses TRBV28 and TRBJ1-5; D gene unclear. The sequencing here drew on PBMCs, taken before any cancer treatment. The CDR3 bases are TGTGCCAGCAGTTTAAACGGTGGGGGCAATCAGCCCCAGCATTTT. Translating gives CASSLNGGGNQPQHF. Based on the CDR3 plus reference TRBV28 and TRBJ1-5, the full variable domain is DVKVTQSSRYLVKRTGEKVFLECVQDMDHENMFWYRQDPGLGLRLIYFSYDVKMKEKGDIPEGYSVSREKKERFSLILESASTNQTSMYLCASSLNGGGNQPQHFGDGTRLSIL.